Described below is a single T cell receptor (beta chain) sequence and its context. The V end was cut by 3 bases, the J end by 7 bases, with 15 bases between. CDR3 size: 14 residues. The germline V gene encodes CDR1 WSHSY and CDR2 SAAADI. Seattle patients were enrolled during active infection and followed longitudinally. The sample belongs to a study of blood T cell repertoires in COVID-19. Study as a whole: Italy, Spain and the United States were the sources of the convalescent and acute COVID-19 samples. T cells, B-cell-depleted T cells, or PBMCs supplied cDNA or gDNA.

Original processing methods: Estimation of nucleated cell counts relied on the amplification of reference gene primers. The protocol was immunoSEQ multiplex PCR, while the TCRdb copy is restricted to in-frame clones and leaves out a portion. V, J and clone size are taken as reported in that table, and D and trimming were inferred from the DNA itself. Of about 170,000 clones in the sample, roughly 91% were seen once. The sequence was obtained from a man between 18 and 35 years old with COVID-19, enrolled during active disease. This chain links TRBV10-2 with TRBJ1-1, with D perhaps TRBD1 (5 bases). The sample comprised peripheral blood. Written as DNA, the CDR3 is TGCGCCAGCAGTGATCAGGGAGGGGAAGATGAAGCTTTCTTT. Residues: CASSDQGGEDEAFF.